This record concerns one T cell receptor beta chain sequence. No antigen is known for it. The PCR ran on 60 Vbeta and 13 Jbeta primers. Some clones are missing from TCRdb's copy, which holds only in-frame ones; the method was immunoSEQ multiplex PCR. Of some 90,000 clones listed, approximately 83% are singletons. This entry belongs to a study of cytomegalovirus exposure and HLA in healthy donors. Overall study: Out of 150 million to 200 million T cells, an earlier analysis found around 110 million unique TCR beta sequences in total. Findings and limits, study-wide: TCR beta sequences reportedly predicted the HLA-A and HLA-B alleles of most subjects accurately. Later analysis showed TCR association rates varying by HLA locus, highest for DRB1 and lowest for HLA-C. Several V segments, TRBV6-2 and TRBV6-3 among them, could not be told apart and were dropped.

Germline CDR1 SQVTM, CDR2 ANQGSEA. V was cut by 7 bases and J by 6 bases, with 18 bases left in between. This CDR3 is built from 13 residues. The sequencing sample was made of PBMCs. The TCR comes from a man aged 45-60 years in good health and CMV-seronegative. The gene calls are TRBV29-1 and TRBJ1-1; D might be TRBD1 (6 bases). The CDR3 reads CSAQQGPFSEAFF. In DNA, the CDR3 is TGCAGCGCCCAACAGGGACCTTTCTCTGAAGCTTTCTTT.